These T cell receptor beta chains were read from a single sample in a study of blood T cell repertoires in COVID-19. This table comes from immunoSEQ multiplex PCR, and its TCRdb copy is limited to in-frame clones, with some not included. Of 200,000 to 250,000 clones in the sample, about 86% were seen once. The sample taken for sequencing was peripheral blood. Receptors originate from a man aged 18-30 years with active or convalescent COVID-19. Each CDR3 is given with its conserved first and last residue. The D gene is left open where the match is weak. Size is stated for part of the rows, as once, few or many counts, or as a class when the clone is expanded.

TRBJ2-3 few TRBV29-1 NA CSVETNTDTQYF TGCAGCGTTGAGACTAACACAGATACGCAGTATTTT
TRBJ2-7 NA TRBV13 TRBD2 CASSVTGTSGYSSYEQYF TGTGCCAGCAGCGTAACCGGGACTAGCGGCTATAGCTCCTACGAGCAGTACTTC
TRBJ1-2 NA TRBV29-1 NA CSVLDSYGYTF TGCAGCGTATTGGACAGCTATGGCTACACCTTC
TRBJ2-1 NA TRBV7-8 TRBD2 CASSSAPGGAQAGNEQFF TGTGCCAGCAGCTCAGCCCCCGGGGGGGCCCAGGCCGGGAATGAGCAGTTCTTC
TRBJ1-1 NA TRBV7-9 NA CASSTAGNTEAFF TGTGCCAGCAGTACAGCGGGGAACACTGAAGCTTTCTTT
TRBJ2-3 NA TRBV12-3/TRBV12-4 NA CASSETGSDTQYF TGTGCCAGCAGTGAAACAGGGTCAGATACGCAGTATTTT
TRBJ2-7 once TRBV25-1 NA CASTAGVPYEQYF TGTGCCAGCACAGCAGGGGTCCCCTACGAGCAGTACTTC
TRBJ1-1 NA TRBV30 NA CAWNNRAEAFF TGTGCCTGGAATAACAGGGCTGAAGCTTTCTTT
TRBJ1-4 NA TRBV5-4 TRBD1 CASSDRGANEKLFF TGTGCCAGCAGCGACAGGGGGGCTAATGAAAAACTGTTTTTT
TRBJ2-1 NA TRBV2 NA CASSERVPRDGNEQFF TGTGCCAGCAGTGAAAGAGTCCCGCGGGATGGCAATGAGCAGTTCTTC
TRBJ1-1 once TRBV3-1/TRBV3-2 NA CASSPTTVLGAFF TGTGCCAGCAGCCCAACGACCGTCCTCGGGGCTTTCTTT
TRBJ1-4 NA TRBV15 NA CATSRDRNNEKLFF TGTGCCACCAGCAGGGACAGAAACAATGAAAAACTGTTTTTT
TRBJ2-1 NA TRBV28 TRBD1 CASSSSGTGKSSYNEQFF TGTGCCAGCAGTTCATCCGGGACAGGGAAAAGCTCCTACAATGAGCAGTTCTTC
TRBJ1-2 NA TRBV28 NA CASSLAGAEGYTF TGTGCCAGCAGTTTGGCAGGGGCGGAGGGCTACACCTTC
TRBJ2-6 NA TRBV11-2 NA CASSRHIEGSGANVLTF TGTGCCAGCAGCCGACATATCGAAGGATCTGGGGCCAACGTCCTGACTTTC
TRBJ2-5 NA TRBV25-1 NA CASSLVGNQETQYF TGTGCCAGCAGCCTAGTTGGTAACCAAGAGACCCAGTACTTC
TRBJ2-1 NA TRBV27 NA CASSLELPRDEQFF TGTGCCAGCAGTCTCGAACTCCCGCGGGATGAGCAGTTCTTC